This is a list of T cell receptor beta chains from one sample in a study of blood T cells in healthy people across ages. TCRdb ran MiXCR on the 5' RACE reads and lists one entry per CDR3 protein. In the table there are nearly 1 million distinct CDR3 sequences, roughly 51% of which are singletons. The sequenced material came from blood. These receptors were collected from a woman aged 60-75 years in good health. Both conserved end residues are part of each CDR3. A D gene is named only where the DNA matches it firmly. Clone size is given for some rows only: seen once, a few or many times, or a class if the clone is expanded.

TRBD1,-,TRBV2,TRBJ2-3,12,CATGTVADTQYF,TGTGCCACAGGGACAGTCGCAGATACGCAGTATTTT
-,-,TRBV15,TRBJ1-6,14,CATSRPETSSPLHF,TGTGCCACCAGCAGACCCGAGACAAGTTCACCCCTCCACTTT
-,-,TRBV7-8,TRBJ1-2,15,CASSSLGTQDYGYTF,TGTGCCAGCAGCTCTCTCGGGACGCAGGACTATGGCTACACCTTC
TRBD2,-,TRBV5-5,TRBJ2-5,16,CASSRELAGQQETQYF,TGTGCCAGCAGTCGCGAACTAGCGGGACAGCAAGAGACCCAGTACTTC
-,few,TRBV6-2/TRBV6-3,TRBJ2-7,14,CASRDIGASYEQYF,TGTGCCAGCAGGGATATTGGGGCCTCCTACGAGCAGTACTTC
-,-,TRBV6-2/TRBV6-3,TRBJ1-2,14,CASSWTFANYGYTF,TGTGCCAGCAGCTGGACATTCGCTAACTATGGCTACACCTTC
TRBD1,-,TRBV6-5,TRBJ2-5,15,CASSYFHRGEETQYF,TGTGCCAGCAGTTACTTTCACAGGGGAGAAGAGACCCAGTACTTC
-,few,TRBV20-1,TRBJ2-7,13,CSALRQQAYEQYF,TGCAGTGCCCTTCGCCAGCAAGCCTACGAGCAGTACTTC
TRBD2,-,TRBV29-1,TRBJ2-1,13,CSVGLAQGWEQFF,TGCAGCGTAGGACTAGCGCAGGGGTGGGAGCAGTTCTTC
-,-,TRBV20-1,TRBJ2-1,15,CSASLASWSYNEQFF,TGCAGTGCTAGTTTGGCTAGCTGGTCCTACAATGAGCAGTTCTTC
-,-,TRBV27,TRBJ2-1,13,CASSPLPQNEQFF,TGTGCCAGCAGTCCCCTTCCTCAGAATGAGCAGTTCTTC
TRBD2,many,TRBV12-3/TRBV12-4,TRBJ2-3,15,CASSSGLVVADTQYF,TGTGCCAGCAGTTCCGGACTAGTTGTGGCAGATACGCAGTATTTT
-,-,TRBV12-3/TRBV12-4,TRBJ2-1,15,CASRTSGNRYNEQFF,TGTGCCAGCAGAACCTCAGGGAATCGGTACAATGAGCAGTTCTTC
-,-,TRBV6-2/TRBV6-3,TRBJ2-1,12,CASSSHWNEQFF,TGTGCCAGCAGTTCTCACTGGAATGAGCAGTTCTTC
-,-,TRBV18,TRBJ2-7,17,CASSLQQGRPGLYEQYF,TGTGCCAGCTCCCTTCAACAGGGACGGCCAGGGCTCTACGAGCAGTACTTC
-,-,TRBV12-3/TRBV12-4,TRBJ2-1,15,CASSLAPGPLNEQFF,TGTGCCAGCAGTTTAGCTCCAGGGCCCCTGAATGAGCAGTTCTTC
-,few,TRBV15,TRBJ2-5,14,CATSRDLRGETQYF,TGTGCCACCAGCAGAGATCTGCGGGGCGAGACCCAGTACTTC
-,-,TRBV14,TRBJ2-7,15,CASSQVMRPLGEQYF,TGTGCCAGCAGCCAAGTAATGAGGCCCTTGGGCGAGCAGTACTTC
-,-,TRBV20-1,TRBJ2-3,12,CSAISEADTQYF,TGCAGTGCCATCTCCGAAGCAGATACGCAGTATTTT
-,-,TRBV5-6,TRBJ1-4,16,CASSLKRVATNEKLFF,TGTGCCAGCAGCTTGAAGAGGGTTGCAACTAATGAAAAACTGTTTTTT
-,-,TRBV14,TRBJ2-3,13,CASSTTGPDTQYF,TGTGCCAGCAGCACAACCGGGCCTGATACGCAGTATTTT
TRBD2,-,TRBV29-1,TRBJ2-3,15,CSVESSGWVTDTQYF,TGCAGCGTTGAGTCTAGCGGTTGGGTCACAGATACGCAGTATTTT